The sample holds many counts of the clone carrying this T cell receptor (beta chain). What it binds is not known. The CDR3 has 15 residues. Germline CDR1 and CDR2: SSHAT and FNYEAQ (reference sequence). J was trimmed by 5 bases and V by 2 bases; bases with no gene match: 4. As it was prepared, the TCRbeta library received unique molecular identifiers. TCRdb re-derived calls from the PCR reads in MiXCR, one entry per CDR3 protein. The repertoire holds over 120,000 distinct CDR3 sequences, with about 8.8% as singletons. The source of the sample is a study of T-cell reconstitution after alpha-beta-depleted transplantation in children. Whole-study findings and limits: Several hundred expanded graft clones reportedly were the source of alpha-beta T cells about two months after transplant. Surviving thymic progenitors and recipient T cells were the source of high TCRbeta diversity at day 60 in some patients. T-cell counts and diversity at one year following transplant were attributed mainly to newly produced T cells.

The TCR originated in a female patient younger than 10 who had a stem cell transplant for congenital amegakaryocytic thrombocytopenia, so the T cells may come from the graft donor. The J gene is TRBJ2-1, the V gene TRBV7-7; 9 bases match TRBD2. Material: PBMCs, mostly from graft donor cells, obtained 180 days after TCRalphabeta/CD19-depleted stem cell transplant. CDR3 in amino acids: CASSLQASGNNEQFF. CDR3 nucleotides: TGTGCCAGCAGCTTACAGGCTAGCGGGAACAATGAGCAGTTCTTC.